A selection of T cell receptor beta chains follows, all from one sample in a study of T cells after posttransplantation cyclophosphamide. The protocol was immunoSEQ multiplex PCR, while the TCRdb copy is restricted to in-frame clones and leaves out a portion. Of some 16,000 clones in the sample, 75% to 90% were seen once. Material: PBMCs, obtained after allogeneic stem cell transplant with calcineurin inhibitor and methotrexate. All receptors derive from a female patient aged 18 to 30 who received an allogeneic stem cell transplant from an unrelated donor, was CMV-positive, and had acute and chronic GVHD. A subset of T cells may come from the graft donor. CDR3s include the opening cysteine and the closing phenylalanine or tryptophan. D genes are given only for firm matches.

d_call j_call v_call cdr3_nt cdr3_aa
TRBD1 TRBJ1-5 TRBV30 TGTGCCTGGACCAGGGGGCGAGATCAGCCCCAGCATTTT CAWTRGRDQPQHF
TRBD2 TRBJ2-1 TRBV5-1 TGCGCCAGCAGCTTGGTAGCGGGAGGGGGCAATGAGCAGTTCTTC CASSLVAGGGNEQFF
- TRBJ2-3 TRBV4-1 TGCGCCAGCAGCCAAGATTATTGGACTAGCACAGATACGCAGTATTTT CASSQDYWTSTDTQYF
- TRBJ2-5 TRBV4-2 TGTGCCAGCAGCCAAGATCCCCAGCAAGAGACCCAGTACTTC CASSQDPQQETQYF
TRBD1 TRBJ2-2 TRBV19 TGTGCCAGTAGTATCCGGGGACAGGGGGCCGACACCGGGGAGCTGTTTTTT CASSIRGQGADTGELFF
TRBD2 TRBJ2-7 TRBV7-9 TGTGCCAGCAGCTTAGACCGGGGGACTAGCGGGAGAAAGAACGAGCAGTACTTC CASSLDRGTSGRKNEQYF
TRBD2 TRBJ2-3 TRBV5-1 TGCGCCAGCAGCACTACTAGCGGGAGGCGCACAGATACGCAGTATTTT CASSTTSGRRTDTQYF
TRBD2 TRBJ2-1 TRBV7-8 TGTGCCAGCAGCTACCGACTAGCGGGAGAGGGGAATGAGCAGTTCTTC CASSYRLAGEGNEQFF
TRBD2 TRBJ2-6 TRBV15 TGTGCCACCAGCTTTCCTCGGGGAGGGGCTGGGGCCAACGTCCTGACTTTC CATSFPRGGAGANVLTF
- TRBJ1-2 TRBV5-4 TGTGCCAGCAGCTCCCGCGGATCTAACTATGGCTACACCTTC CASSSRGSNYGYTF
- TRBJ1-5 TRBV7-8 TGTGCCAGCAGCTTAAAGGGGGTCCGAAATCAGCCCCAGCATTTT CASSLKGVRNQPQHF